The 7 T cell receptor beta chains reported below all come from one sample, sequenced in a study of ipilimumab plus nivolumab after autologous stem cell transplantation. Assay used: immunoSEQ multiplex PCR; TCRdb lists only in-frame clones, some missing. The sample yields 15,000 to 20,000 clones, around four fifths seen once. The sample in question was PBMCs, obtained in a trial of ipilimumab plus nivolumab as post-transplant consolidation. The receptors shown here come from a male donor with diffuse large B-cell lymphoma.

This chain links TRBV2 with TRBJ1-1; the D gene is possibly TRBD1 (6 bases). Germline V gene data show CDR1 as SNHLY and CDR2 as FYNNEI. The V gene lost 6 bases and the J gene lost 1 base, with 15 bases spanning the gap. The CDR3 consists of 15 residues. In nucleotides, the CDR3 is TGTGCCAGCAGGCCCGGGACACTAGAGAACACTGAAGCTTTCTTT. Translating it yields CASRPGTLENTEAFF.

The chain is built from TRBV7-2 and TRBJ2-1; D is ambiguous. CDR3 length: 15 amino acids. The germline V gene has CDR1 SGHTA and CDR2 FQGNSA. Trimming took 5 bases from V and 0 from J, leaving 11 bases between them. CDR3 sequence reads: CASSAAPLSYNEQFF. CDR3 DNA: TGTGCCAGCAGCGCAGCCCCCCTCTCCTACAATGAGCAGTTCTTC.

The genes are TRBV6-5 and TRBJ1-2; no definite D call. Germline lookup yields CDR1 MNHEY and CDR2 SVGAGI. This CDR3 is built from 14 residues. V lost 10 bases, J lost 1 base, and 16 bases lay in between. The CDR3 region has the DNA TGTGCCATCACAGACCCGCGCGTTAACTATGGCTACACCTTC. This gives the protein CAITDPRVNYGYTF.

CDR3 DNA: TGTGCCAGCAGTTACTCACGGGATTCCAACTATGGCTACACCTTC. Encoded protein: CASSYSRDSNYGYTF. V gene TRBV6-5 combines with J gene TRBJ1-2; D unclear. This CDR3 is 15 amino acids long. V lost 0 bases, J lost 2 bases, and 10 bases lay in between. Germline-derived CDR1 and CDR2 are MNHEY and SVGAGI.

The rearrangement uses TRBV11-2 and TRBJ2-7; 10 nucleotides align to TRBD1. CDR1 SGHAT and CDR2 FQNNGV come from the germline V gene. The CDR3 has 14 amino acids. The J segment lost 3 bases and the V segment lost 4 bases, leaving 3 bases of the junction unmatched. Here the CDR3 reads CASSSGTGVYEQYF. For the CDR3, the DNA is TGTGCCAGCAGCTCCGGGACAGGGGTCTACGAGCAGTACTTC.

CDR3 residues: CASSPRDYSPLHF. The CDR3 coding sequence is TGTGCCAGCTCACCCCGGGACTATTCACCCCTCCACTTT. The rearrangement uses TRBV18 and TRBJ1-6; TRBD1 is a possible D gene (5 bases). V gave up 3 bases and J gave up 8 bases, with 8 bases separating them. The CDR3 consists of 13 residues. Germline lookup yields CDR1 KGHSH and CDR2 LQKENI.

This clone was counted a single time. The CDR3 DNA reads as TGTGCCAGCAGTGACATCTACAATGAGCAGTTCTTC. Protein product: CASSDIYNEQFF. The chain employs TRBV6-1 and TRBJ2-1; D not resolved. Trimming removed 3 bases from V and 3 bases from J, with 3 bases in between. CDR1 is MNHNS and CDR2 is SASEGT in the germline V gene. CDR3 size: 12 residues.